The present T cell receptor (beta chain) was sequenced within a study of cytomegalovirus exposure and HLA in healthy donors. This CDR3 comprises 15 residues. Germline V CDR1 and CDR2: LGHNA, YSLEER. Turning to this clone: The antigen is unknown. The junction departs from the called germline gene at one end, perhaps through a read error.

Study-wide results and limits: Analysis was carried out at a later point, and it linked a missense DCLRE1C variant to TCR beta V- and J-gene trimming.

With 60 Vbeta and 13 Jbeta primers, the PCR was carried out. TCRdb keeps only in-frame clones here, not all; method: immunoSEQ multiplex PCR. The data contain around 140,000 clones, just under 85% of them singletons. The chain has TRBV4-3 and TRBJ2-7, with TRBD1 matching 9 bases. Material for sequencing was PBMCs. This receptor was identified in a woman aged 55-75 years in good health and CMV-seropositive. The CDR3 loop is CTSSLTPGQGYEQYF. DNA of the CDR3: TGCACCAGCAGCCTAACGCCGGGACAGGGTTACGAGCAGTACTTC.